This T cell receptor (beta chain) was sequenced during a study of CD8 T cells in Susac syndrome. V lost 1 base to trimming and J lost 1 base, with 8 bases between them. This CDR3 contains 14 residues. Germline V gene data show CDR1 as LGHDT and CDR2 as YNNKEL (reference sequence). Those who served as multiple sclerosis controls were treatment-naive patients with stable or active relapsing-remitting disease. The CD8+ and CD4+ T cells were negatively isolated, with the TEMRA cells enriched by FACS. Random hexamers were used to reverse transcribe an amount of about 0.45 to 1 ug RNA. Amplification of TCR beta CDR3 by immunoSEQ multiplex PCR spanned 54 Vbeta and 13 Jbeta. MiXCR, run by TCRdb on the immunoSEQ multiplex PCR reads, gives a single entry per CDR3 protein. The sample yields 200,000 to 250,000 distinct CDR3 sequences, 85% to 95% seen once.

This TCR derives from a human donor with multiple sclerosis. J is TRBJ2-7 and V is TRBV3-1, with D unclear. The sequenced material came from CD4+ T cells from PBMCs. CDR3 residues: CASSQGHASYEQYF. The CDR3 nucleotides are TGTGCCAGCAGCCAAGGCCACGCATCCTACGAGCAGTACTTC.